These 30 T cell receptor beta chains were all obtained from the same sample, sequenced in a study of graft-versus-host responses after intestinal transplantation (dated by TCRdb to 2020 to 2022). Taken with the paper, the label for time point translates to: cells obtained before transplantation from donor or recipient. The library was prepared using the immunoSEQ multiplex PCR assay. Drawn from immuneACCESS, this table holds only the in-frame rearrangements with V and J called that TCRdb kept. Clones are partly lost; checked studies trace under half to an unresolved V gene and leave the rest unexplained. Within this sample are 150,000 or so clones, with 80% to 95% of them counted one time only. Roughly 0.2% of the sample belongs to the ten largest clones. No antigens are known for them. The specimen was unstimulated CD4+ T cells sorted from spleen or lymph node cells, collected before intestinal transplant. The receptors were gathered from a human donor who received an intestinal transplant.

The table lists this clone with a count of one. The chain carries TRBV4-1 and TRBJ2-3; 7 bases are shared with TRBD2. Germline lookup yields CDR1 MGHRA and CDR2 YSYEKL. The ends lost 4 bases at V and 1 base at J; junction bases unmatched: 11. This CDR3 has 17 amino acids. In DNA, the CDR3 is TGCGCCAGCAGCCTCTCTGGTAGGGGAGGGGGCACAGATACGCAGTATTTT. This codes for CASSLSGRGGGTDTQYF.

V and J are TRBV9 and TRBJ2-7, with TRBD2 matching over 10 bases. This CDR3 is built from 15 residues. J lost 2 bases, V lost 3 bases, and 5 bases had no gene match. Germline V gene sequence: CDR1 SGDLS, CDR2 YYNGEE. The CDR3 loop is CASSARTSGAYEQYF. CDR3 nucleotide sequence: TGTGCCAGCAGCGCCCGGACTAGCGGTGCCTACGAGCAGTACTTC.

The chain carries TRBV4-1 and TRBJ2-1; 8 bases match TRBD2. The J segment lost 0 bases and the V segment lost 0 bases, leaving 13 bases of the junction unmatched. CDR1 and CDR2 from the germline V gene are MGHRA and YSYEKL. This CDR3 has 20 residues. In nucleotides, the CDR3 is TGCGCCAGCAGCCAAGATCGGCTAGCGGGCAAGTGGAGCTCCTACAATGAGCAGTTCTTC. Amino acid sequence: CASSQDRLAGKWSSYNEQFF.

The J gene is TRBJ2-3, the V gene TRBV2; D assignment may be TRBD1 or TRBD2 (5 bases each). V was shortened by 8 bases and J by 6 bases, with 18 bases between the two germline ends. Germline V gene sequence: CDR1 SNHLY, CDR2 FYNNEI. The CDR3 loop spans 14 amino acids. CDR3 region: CASGRGWGFDTQYF. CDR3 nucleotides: TGTGCCAGCGGACGTGGTTGGGGGTTTGATACGCAGTATTTT.

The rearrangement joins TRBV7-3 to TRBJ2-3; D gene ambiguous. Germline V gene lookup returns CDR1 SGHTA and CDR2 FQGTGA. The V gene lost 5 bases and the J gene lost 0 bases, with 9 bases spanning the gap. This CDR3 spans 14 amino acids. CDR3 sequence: CASSLTASTDTQYF. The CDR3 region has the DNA TGTGCCAGCAGCCTGACGGCTAGCACAGATACGCAGTATTTT.

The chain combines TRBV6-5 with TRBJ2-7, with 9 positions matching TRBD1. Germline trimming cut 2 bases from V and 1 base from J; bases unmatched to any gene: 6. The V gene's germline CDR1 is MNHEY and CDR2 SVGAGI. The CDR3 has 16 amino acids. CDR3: CASSYGGQGWSYEQYF. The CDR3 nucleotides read TGTGCCAGCAGTTACGGGGGACAGGGATGGTCCTACGAGCAGTACTTC.

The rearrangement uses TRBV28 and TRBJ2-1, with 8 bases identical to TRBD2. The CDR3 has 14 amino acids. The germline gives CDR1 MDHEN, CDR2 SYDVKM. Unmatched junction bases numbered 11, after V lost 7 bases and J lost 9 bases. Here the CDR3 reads CASKGTGGQVEQFF. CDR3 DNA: TGTGCCAGCAAGGGAACGGGAGGGCAAGTTGAGCAGTTCTTC.

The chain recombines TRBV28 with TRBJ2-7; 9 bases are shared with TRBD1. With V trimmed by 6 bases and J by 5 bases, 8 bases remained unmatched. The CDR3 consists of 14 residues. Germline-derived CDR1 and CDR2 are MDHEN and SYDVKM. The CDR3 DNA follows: TGTGCCAGCAGCCCAAACAGGGGGCGGAACGAGCAGTACTTC. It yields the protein CASSPNRGRNEQYF.

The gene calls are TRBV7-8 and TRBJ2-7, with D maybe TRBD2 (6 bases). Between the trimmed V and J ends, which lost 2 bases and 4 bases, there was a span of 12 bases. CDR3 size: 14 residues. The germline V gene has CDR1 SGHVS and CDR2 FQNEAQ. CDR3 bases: TGTGCCAGCAGCTTACCGGGACTTAGATACGAGCAGTACTTC. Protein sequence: CASSLPGLRYEQYF.

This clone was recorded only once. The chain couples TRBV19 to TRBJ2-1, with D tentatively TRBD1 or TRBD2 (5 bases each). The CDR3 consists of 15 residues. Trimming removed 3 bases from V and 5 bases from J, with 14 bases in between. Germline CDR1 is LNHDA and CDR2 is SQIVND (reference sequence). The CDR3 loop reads CASSMTGAVNNEQFF. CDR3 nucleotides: TGTGCCAGTAGTATGACCGGGGCCGTCAACAATGAGCAGTTCTTC.

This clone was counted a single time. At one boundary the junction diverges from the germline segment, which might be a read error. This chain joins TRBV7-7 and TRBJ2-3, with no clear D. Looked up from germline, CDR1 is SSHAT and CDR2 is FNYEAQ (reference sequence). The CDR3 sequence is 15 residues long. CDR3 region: CASSWARDSTDTQYF. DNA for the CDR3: TGTGCTAGCAGCTGGGCCAGAGATAGCACAGATACGCAGTATTTT.

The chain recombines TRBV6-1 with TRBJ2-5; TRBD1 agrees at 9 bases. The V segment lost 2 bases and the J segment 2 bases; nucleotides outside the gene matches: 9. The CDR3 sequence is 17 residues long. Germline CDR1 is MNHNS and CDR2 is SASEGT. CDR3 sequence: CASSETRDRVRQETQYF. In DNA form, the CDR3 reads TGTGCCAGCAGTGAAACCCGGGACAGGGTTAGGCAAGAGACCCAGTACTTC.

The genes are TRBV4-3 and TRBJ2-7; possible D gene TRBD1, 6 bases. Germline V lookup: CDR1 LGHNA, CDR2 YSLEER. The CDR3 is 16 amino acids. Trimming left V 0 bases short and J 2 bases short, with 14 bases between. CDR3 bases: TGCGCCAGCAGCCAAGACGACGCTGGGACACCCTACGAGCAGTACTTC. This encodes CASSQDDAGTPYEQYF.

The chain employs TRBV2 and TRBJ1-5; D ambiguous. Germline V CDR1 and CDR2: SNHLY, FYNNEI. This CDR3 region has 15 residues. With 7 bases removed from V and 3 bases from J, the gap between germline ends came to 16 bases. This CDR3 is CASIAGPGFNQPQHF. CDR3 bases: TGTGCCAGCATTGCCGGGCCGGGTTTCAATCAGCCCCAGCATTTT.

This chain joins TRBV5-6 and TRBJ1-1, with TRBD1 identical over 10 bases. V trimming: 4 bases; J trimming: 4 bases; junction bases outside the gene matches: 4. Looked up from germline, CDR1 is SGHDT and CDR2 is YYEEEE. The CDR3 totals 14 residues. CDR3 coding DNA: TGTGCCAGCAGCGCGGACAGGGGGGGCACTGAAGCTTTCTTT. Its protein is CASSADRGGTEAFF.

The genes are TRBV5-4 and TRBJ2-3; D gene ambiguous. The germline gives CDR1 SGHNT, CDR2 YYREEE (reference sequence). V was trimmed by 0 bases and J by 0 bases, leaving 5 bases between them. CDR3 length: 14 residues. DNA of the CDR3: TGTGCCAGCAGCTTGGACAGAAGCACAGATACGCAGTATTTT. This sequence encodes CASSLDRSTDTQYF.

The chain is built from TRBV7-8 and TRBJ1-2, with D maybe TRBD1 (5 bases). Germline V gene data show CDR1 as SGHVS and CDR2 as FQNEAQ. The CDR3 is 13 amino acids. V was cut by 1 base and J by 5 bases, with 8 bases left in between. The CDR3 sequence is CASSLVGGYGYTF. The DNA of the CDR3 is TGTGCCAGCAGCTTAGTGGGGGGGTATGGCTACACCTTC.

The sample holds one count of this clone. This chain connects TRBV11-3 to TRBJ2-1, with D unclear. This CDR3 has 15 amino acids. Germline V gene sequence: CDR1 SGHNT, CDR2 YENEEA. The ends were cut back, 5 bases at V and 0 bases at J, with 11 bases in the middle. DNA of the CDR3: TGTGCCAGCAGCCCCCTCCTGAGCTCCTACAATGAGCAGTTCTTC. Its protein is CASSPLLSSYNEQFF.

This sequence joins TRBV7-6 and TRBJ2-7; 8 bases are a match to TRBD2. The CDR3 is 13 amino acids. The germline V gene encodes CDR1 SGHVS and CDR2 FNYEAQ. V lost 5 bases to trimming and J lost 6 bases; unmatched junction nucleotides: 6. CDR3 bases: TGTGCCAGCAGCCCCGGGGGGGCTGGCGAGCAGTACTTC. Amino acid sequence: CASSPGGAGEQYF.

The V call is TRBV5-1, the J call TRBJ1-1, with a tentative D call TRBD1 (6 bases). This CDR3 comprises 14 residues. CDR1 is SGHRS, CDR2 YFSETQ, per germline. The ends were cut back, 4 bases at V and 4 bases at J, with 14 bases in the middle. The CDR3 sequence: CASSLGAQSTEAFF. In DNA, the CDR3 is TGCGCCAGCAGCCTGGGGGCCCAGTCCACTGAAGCTTTCTTT.

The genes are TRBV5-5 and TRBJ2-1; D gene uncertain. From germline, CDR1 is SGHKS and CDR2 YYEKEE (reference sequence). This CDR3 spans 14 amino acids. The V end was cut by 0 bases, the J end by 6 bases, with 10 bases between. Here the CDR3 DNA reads TGTGCCAGCAGCTTGGCCACTGCCTCCAATGAGCAGTTCTTC. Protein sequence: CASSLATASNEQFF.

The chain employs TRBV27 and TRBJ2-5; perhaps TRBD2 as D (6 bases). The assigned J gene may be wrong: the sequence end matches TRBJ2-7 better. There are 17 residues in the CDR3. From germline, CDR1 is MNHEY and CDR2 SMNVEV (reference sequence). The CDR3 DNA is TGTGCCAGCAGTTCCTTTTCGGGACTCCCGATCACCTACGAGCAGTACTTC. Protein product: CASSSFSGLPITYEQYF.

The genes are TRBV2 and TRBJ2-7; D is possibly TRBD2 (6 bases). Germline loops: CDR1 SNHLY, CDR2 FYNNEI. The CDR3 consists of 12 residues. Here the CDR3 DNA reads TGTGCCAGCAGTGAAGCGGGAAGACTAGAAGTAGTC. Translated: CASSEAGRLEVV.

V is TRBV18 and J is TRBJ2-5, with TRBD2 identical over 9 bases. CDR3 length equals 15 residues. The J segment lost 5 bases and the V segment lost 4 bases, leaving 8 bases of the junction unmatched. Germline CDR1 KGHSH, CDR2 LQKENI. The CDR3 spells CASSLQREAGETQYF. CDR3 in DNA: TGTGCCAGCTCACTTCAGCGGGAGGCCGGGGAGACCCAGTACTTC.

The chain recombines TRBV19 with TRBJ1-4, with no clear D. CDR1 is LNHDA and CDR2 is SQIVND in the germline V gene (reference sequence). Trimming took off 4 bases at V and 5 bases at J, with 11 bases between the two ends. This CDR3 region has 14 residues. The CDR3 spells CASSTISKNEKLFF. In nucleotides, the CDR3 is TGTGCCAGTAGTACGATTAGCAAGAATGAAAAACTGTTTTTT.

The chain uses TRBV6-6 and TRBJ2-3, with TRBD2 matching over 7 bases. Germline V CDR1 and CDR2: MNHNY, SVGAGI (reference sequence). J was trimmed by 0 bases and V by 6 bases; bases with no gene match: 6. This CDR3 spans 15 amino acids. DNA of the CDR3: TGTGCCAGCAGGAGGAGCGGGACTAGCACAGATACGCAGTATTTT. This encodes CASRRSGTSTDTQYF.

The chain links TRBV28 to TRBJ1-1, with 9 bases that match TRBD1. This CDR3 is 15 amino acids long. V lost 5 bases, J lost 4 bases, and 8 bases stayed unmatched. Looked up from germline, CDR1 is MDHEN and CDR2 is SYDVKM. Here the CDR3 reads CASSPPTGGGTEAFF. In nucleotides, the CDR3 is TGTGCCAGCAGTCCCCCAACAGGGGGCGGCACTGAAGCTTTCTTT.

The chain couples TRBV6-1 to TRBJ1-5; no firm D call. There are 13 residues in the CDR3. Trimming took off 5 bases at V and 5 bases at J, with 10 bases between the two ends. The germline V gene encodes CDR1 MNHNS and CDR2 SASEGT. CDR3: CASSYQNHQPQHF. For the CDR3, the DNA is TGTGCCAGCAGTTATCAGAACCATCAGCCCCAGCATTTT.

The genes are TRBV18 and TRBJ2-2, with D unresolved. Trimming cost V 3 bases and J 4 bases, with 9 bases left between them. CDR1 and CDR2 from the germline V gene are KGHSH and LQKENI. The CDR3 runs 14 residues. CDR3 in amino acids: CASSPQKPTGELFF. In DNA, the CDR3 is TGTGCCAGCTCACCTCAGAAACCCACCGGGGAGCTGTTTTTT.

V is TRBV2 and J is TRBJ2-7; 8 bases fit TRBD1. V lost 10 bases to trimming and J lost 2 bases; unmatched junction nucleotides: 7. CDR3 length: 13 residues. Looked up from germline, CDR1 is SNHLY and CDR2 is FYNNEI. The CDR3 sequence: CATARDRTYEQYF. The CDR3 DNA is TGTGCCACGGCGAGGGACAGGACCTACGAGCAGTACTTC. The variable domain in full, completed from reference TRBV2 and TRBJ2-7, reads EPEVTQTPSHQVTQMGQEVILRCVPISNHLYFYWYRQILGQKVEFLVSFYNNEISEKSEIFDDQFSVERPDGSNFTLKIRSTKLEDSAMYFCATARDRTYEQYFGPGTRLTVT.